This T cell receptor (beta chain) was recorded in a study of PD-1 blockade in classical Hodgkin lymphoma. This clone was found once. Its antigen is currently unknown. Study conclusions and caveats: Those starting nivolumab under 1 year post-ASCT were excluded.

Germline-derived CDR1 and CDR2 are LNHDA and SQIVND (reference sequence). Trimming took off 10 bases at V and 4 bases at J, with 19 bases between the two ends. This CDR3 comprises 15 residues. Data came from immunoSEQ multiplex PCR; TCRdb stores just in-frame clones and leaves some out. The sample gives about 61,000 clones, around 89% of which show up once; about 15% is in the top ten. Every patient experienced relapse after autologous stem cell transplantation, and brentuximab vedotin exposure varied. The patients, who had relapsed/refractory classical Hodgkin lymphoma, achieved best responses of complete response, partial response or progressive disease.

This sequence originates from a human donor with classical Hodgkin lymphoma. The gene calls are TRBV19 and TRBJ1-4; D might be TRBD1 (6 bases). The sequences come from peripheral blood mononuclear cells (PBMCs), collected at baseline. DNA for the CDR3: TGTGCCACTTCCCTTGAGACAGGTGTTAATGAAAAACTGTTTTTT. Translated, it gives CATSLETGVNEKLFF.